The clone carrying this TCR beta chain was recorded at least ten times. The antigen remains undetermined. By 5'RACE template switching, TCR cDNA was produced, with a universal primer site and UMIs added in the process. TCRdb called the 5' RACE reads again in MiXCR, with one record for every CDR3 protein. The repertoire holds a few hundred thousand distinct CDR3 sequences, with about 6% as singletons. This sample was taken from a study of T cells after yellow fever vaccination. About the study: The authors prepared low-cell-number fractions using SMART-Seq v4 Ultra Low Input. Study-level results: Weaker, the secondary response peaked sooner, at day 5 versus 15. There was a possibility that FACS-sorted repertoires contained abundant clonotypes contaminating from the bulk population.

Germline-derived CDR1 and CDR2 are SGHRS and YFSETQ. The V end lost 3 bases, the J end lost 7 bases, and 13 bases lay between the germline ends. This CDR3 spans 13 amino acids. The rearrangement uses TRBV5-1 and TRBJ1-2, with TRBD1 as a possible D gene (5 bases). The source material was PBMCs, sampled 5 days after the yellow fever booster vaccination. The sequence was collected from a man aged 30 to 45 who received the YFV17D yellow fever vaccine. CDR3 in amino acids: CASSSATVTGYTF. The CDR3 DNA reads TGCGCCAGCAGCTCCGCGACAGTAACTGGCTACACCTTC. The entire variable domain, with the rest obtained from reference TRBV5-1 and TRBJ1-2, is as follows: KAGVTQTPRYLIKTRGQQVTLSCSPISGHRSVSWYQQTPGQGLQFLFEYFSETQRNKGNFPGRFSGRQFSNSRSEMNVSTLELGDSALYLCASSSATVTGYTFGSGTRLTVV.